The 19 T cell receptor beta chains reported below all come from one sample, sequenced in a study of T-cell reconstitution after alpha-beta-depleted transplantation in children. Molecular barcoding with unique molecular identifiers was used for the TCRbeta library. From the PCR reads, TCRdb called clonotypes with MiXCR, one entry per CDR3 protein. Found here are some 840,000 distinct CDR3 sequences, roughly 15% of them singletons; the top ten hold 5%. Here the sequenced sample was PBMCs, mostly from graft donor cells, taken 360 days after TCRalphabeta/CD19-depleted stem cell transplant. These receptors were taken from a male patient aged 10 to 17 who had a stem cell transplant for acute lymphoblastic leukemia, so the T cells may come from the graft donor.

This clonotype came up many times. The V and J genes are TRBV3-1 and TRBJ1-2; unclear D gene. This CDR3 has 16 amino acids. CDR1 is LGHDT, CDR2 YNNKEL, per germline (reference sequence). V was pared by 4 bases and J by 1 base, with 16 bases between. CDR3 sequence reads: CASSPRTRTDNYGYTF. CDR3 nucleotide sequence: TGTGCCAGCAGCCCCCGAACTAGGACGGATAACTATGGCTACACCTTC. Complete variable domain (other parts from reference TRBV3-1 and TRBJ1-2): DTAVSQTPKYLVTQMGNDKSIKCEQNLGHDTMYWYKQDSKKFLKIMFSYNNKELIINETVPNRFSPKSPDKAHLNLHINSLELGDSAVYFCASSPRTRTDNYGYTFGSGTRLTVV.

This clonotype was detected only a few times. The chain recombines TRBV15 with TRBJ2-2, with unresolved D. The CDR3 has 13 residues. V lost 3 bases to trimming and J lost 0 bases, with 2 bases between them. Germline lookup yields CDR1 LNHNV and CDR2 YYDKDF (reference sequence). Written as DNA, the CDR3 is TGTGCCACCAGCAGGCCGAACACCGGGGAGCTGTTTTTT. Its protein product is CATSRPNTGELFF.

The chain recombines TRBV7-3 with TRBJ2-2, with D unclear. The CDR3 has 14 residues. Germline CDR1 reads SGHTA; CDR2 reads FQGTGA. V shed 5 bases and J shed 7 bases, with 14 bases lying between them. CDR3 bases: TGTGCCAGCAGCCCCACGAGGCTTCTCGGGGAGCTGTTTTTT. Translating gives CASSPTRLLGELFF.

This clonotype was seen a few times. V usage is TRBV2 and J usage is TRBJ2-3, with D perhaps matching TRBD2 (5 bases). Trimming pared 7 bases from V and 0 bases from J, leaving 14 bases between. The length of the CDR3 is 15 residues. In germline, CDR1 is SNHLY, CDR2 FYNNEI. The DNA for the CDR3 is TGTGCCAGCAAGGCGGAGGTTACTAGCACAGATACGCAGTATTTT. Its protein is CASKAEVTSTDTQYF.

The genes are TRBV5-1 and TRBJ2-7, with 13 bases lining up with TRBD2. CDR1 is SGHRS and CDR2 is YFSETQ in the germline V gene. Unmatched junction bases numbered 6, after V lost 4 bases and J lost 5 bases. The CDR3 has 15 residues. In nucleotides, the CDR3 is TGCGCCAGCAGCCCAGGGACTAGCGGGGTCCACGAGCAGTACTTC. This encodes CASSPGTSGVHEQYF.

As to this clonotype: The DNA is omitted, as the CDR3 cannot be located on it reliably, and the CDR3 follows TCRdb's listing. The V gene is TRBV19, the J gene TRBJ1-2; the table's D call of TRBD1 was not tested on the DNA. Germline V gene sequence: CDR1 LNHDA, CDR2 SQIVND (reference sequence). Counting both end residues, the CDR3 totals 14 amino acids. The CDR3 sequence: CASRLSGQTYGYTF.

This clonotype turned up a few times. This chain uses TRBV7-9 with TRBJ2-2, with D unclear. CDR1 and CDR2 from the germline V gene are SEHNR and FQNEAQ (reference sequence). V was clipped by 4 bases and J by 6 bases, with 9 bases between them. This CDR3 has 13 amino acids. The CDR3: CASSSPAPGELFF. In nucleotides, the CDR3 is TGTGCCAGCAGCTCCCCCGCACCCGGGGAGCTGTTTTTT.

This clonotype was found a few times. The chain carries TRBV3-1 and TRBJ1-4; a possible D gene is TRBD1 (5 bases). CDR3 length equals 15 residues. V lost 4 bases and J lost 0, with 9 bases in between. Germline CDR1 reads LGHDT; CDR2 reads YNNKEL (reference sequence). In nucleotides, the CDR3 is TGTGCCAGCAGCCGACAGATAGCAACTAATGAAAAACTGTTTTTT. Its translation: CASSRQIATNEKLFF. Full variable domain (remainder filled in from reference TRBV3-1 and TRBJ1-4): DTAVSQTPKYLVTQMGNDKSIKCEQNLGHDTMYWYKQDSKKFLKIMFSYNNKELIINETVPNRFSPKSPDKAHLNLHINSLELGDSAVYFCASSRQIATNEKLFFGSGTQLSVL.

The chain combines TRBV7-6 with TRBJ2-1, with D tentatively TRBD1 (5 bases). CDR3 length equals 15 residues. Germline-derived CDR1 and CDR2 are SGHVS and FNYEAQ. V lost 2 bases to trimming and J lost 4 bases, with 12 bases between them. CDR3 nucleotides: TGTGCCAGCAGCTTAATGCAGGGCAATTACAATGAGCAGTTCTTC. It yields the protein CASSLMQGNYNEQFF.

This clonotype was found once. The chain employs TRBV12-3 or TRBV12-4 and TRBJ2-2; 13 bases agree with TRBD2. V was pared by 6 bases and J by 6 bases, with 7 bases of the junction left unmatched. The CDR3 has 16 residues. The CDR3 DNA reads as TGTGCCAGCAGCACTAGCGGGAGGGCCCTAGCCGGGGAGCTGTTTTTT. Protein product: CASSTSGRALAGELFF.

The chain is built from TRBV5-1 and TRBJ2-5, with 8 positions matching TRBD1. J lost 5 bases, V lost 1 base, and 10 bases had no gene match. Looked up from germline, CDR1 is SGHRS and CDR2 is YFSETQ. The CDR3 is 16 amino acids. CDR3 sequence (DNA): TGCGCCAGCAGCTTGATGCCAGGGGGCGGCGGGGAGACCCAGTACTTC. Translated: CASSLMPGGGGETQYF. The full variable domain, completed using reference TRBV5-1 and TRBJ2-5, is KAGVTQTPRYLIKTRGQQVTLSCSPISGHRSVSWYQQTPGQGLQFLFEYFSETQRNKGNFPGRFSGRQFSNSRSEMNVSTLELGDSALYLCASSLMPGGGGETQYFGPGTRLLVL.

The chain couples TRBV7-3 to TRBJ2-5, with D perhaps assigned TRBD1 or TRBD2 (5 bases each). V gave up 5 bases and J gave up 0 bases, with 13 bases separating them. Germline assignment: CDR1 SGHTA and CDR2 FQGTGA. The CDR3 has 15 residues. The CDR3, as DNA: TGTGCCAGCAGCCCCACCGGGACGTACCAAGAGACCCAGTACTTC. Protein sequence: CASSPTGTYQETQYF.

This clonotype showed up just a few times. The V call is TRBV12-3 or TRBV12-4, the J call TRBJ2-1; TRBD2 aligns across 14 bases. V lost 6 bases to trimming and J lost 9 bases; unmatched junction nucleotides: 10. The CDR3 covers 16 residues. As DNA, the CDR3 is TGTGCCAGCAGGCCCGGTGGGACTAGCGGGAGCTTTGAGCAGTTCTTC. It encodes CASRPGGTSGSFEQFF.

The chain employs TRBV11-3 and TRBJ2-1; 8 nucleotides agree with TRBD2. This CDR3 is built from 15 residues. In germline, CDR1 is SGHNT, CDR2 YENEEA. Trimming removed 5 bases from V and 4 bases from J; junction bases left unmatched: 7. CDR3 in DNA: TGTGCCAGCAGCCCCCCTAGCGGGCTTTACAATGAGCAGTTCTTC. Its protein is CASSPPSGLYNEQFF.

This clonotype was observed at least ten times. The chain recombines TRBV14 with TRBJ2-7; 11 bases are a match to TRBD2. CDR3 length: 15 residues. The V segment lost 1 base and the J segment 6 bases; nucleotides outside the gene matches: 5. From germline, CDR1 is SGHDN and CDR2 FVKESK. This CDR3 reads CASSQGASGRTEQYF. In DNA form, the CDR3 reads TGTGCCAGCAGCCAAGGGGCTAGCGGGAGGACCGAGCAGTACTTC.

This clonotype was detected a few times. J is TRBJ1-2 and V is TRBV20-1; D gene uncertain. The length of the CDR3 is 11 residues. CDR1 and CDR2 from the germline V gene are DFQATT and SNEGSKA (reference sequence). V lost 3 bases, J lost 5 bases, and 7 bases lay in between. Here the CDR3 reads CSASREYGYTF. The DNA for the CDR3 is TGCAGTGCTAGTCGGGAATATGGCTACACCTTC.

This clonotype was counted only a few times. This rearrangement joins TRBV20-1 to TRBJ2-7; D unresolved. Germline CDR1 reads DFQATT; CDR2 reads SNEGSKA (reference sequence). The CDR3 spans 13 residues. The ends were cut back, 1 base at V and 3 bases at J, with 10 bases in the middle. DNA of the CDR3: TGCAGTGCTAGAGGGCAGTCTCTCTACGAGCAGTACTTC. Translation gives CSARGQSLYEQYF.

V is TRBV5-1 and J is TRBJ1-4; D might be TRBD1 (6 bases). Trimming stripped 2 bases from V and 3 bases from J, with 8 bases between. The V gene's germline CDR1 is SGHRS and CDR2 YFSETQ. This CDR3 is 14 amino acids long. The CDR3 DNA follows: TGCGCCAGCAGCTTAGGGGGTGCTAATGAAAAACTGTTTTTT. Its translation: CASSLGGANEKLFF. The whole variable domain, remainder taken from reference TRBV5-1 and TRBJ1-4, is KAGVTQTPRYLIKTRGQQVTLSCSPISGHRSVSWYQQTPGQGLQFLFEYFSETQRNKGNFPGRFSGRQFSNSRSEMNVSTLELGDSALYLCASSLGGANEKLFFGSGTQLSVL.

This clonotype has a count of ten or more. This sequence joins TRBV20-1 and TRBJ1-5; weak D call: TRBD1 (6 bases). The V end lost 5 bases, the J end lost 9 bases, and 23 bases lay between the germline ends. Germline V gene sequence: CDR1 DFQATT, CDR2 SNEGSKA (reference sequence). The length of the CDR3 is 15 residues. The CDR3 DNA follows: TGCAGTGCTCCGCAGTCCATTGGGGGCGTTGGGCCCCAGCATTTT. Its translation is CSAPQSIGGVGPQHF.